Each of the 18 T cell receptor beta chains below was sequenced from the same sample in a study of cytomegalovirus exposure and HLA in healthy donors. The data were produced by immunoSEQ multiplex PCR, yet TCRdb's version contains in-frame clones alone and is incomplete. The sample includes approximately 160,000 clones, over 80% of them seen just once. The specimen sequenced was PBMCs. The receptors shown here come from a man between 25 and 39 years old in good health and CMV-seropositive.

This clone came up once. V is TRBV15 and J is TRBJ2-7; a possible D gene is TRBD2 (6 bases). Germline V gene sequence: CDR1 LNHNV, CDR2 YYDKDF (reference sequence). The CDR3 is 14 amino acids. V dropped 0 bases and J dropped 3 bases, with 9 bases sitting between them. CDR3: CATSREGLIYEQYF. The DNA for the CDR3 is TGTGCCACCAGCAGAGAAGGACTAATCTACGAGCAGTACTTC.

The rearrangement links TRBV7-9 to TRBJ2-7, with D perhaps matching TRBD1 (6 bases). V lost 5 bases and J 3 bases, leaving 14 bases between the germline ends. The CDR3 length is 14 residues. Per germline, CDR1 SEHNR and CDR2 FQNEAQ (reference sequence). Here the CDR3 reads CASSPDRKFYEQYF. CDR3 nucleotide sequence: TGTGCCAGCAGCCCCGACAGGAAGTTCTACGAGCAGTACTTC.

This clone came up once. The V and J genes are TRBV30 and TRBJ1-3; 9 nucleotides line up with TRBD1. V shed 3 bases, J shed 3 bases, and the junction held 6 bases outside the gene matches. The CDR3 covers 15 residues. The V gene's germline CDR1 is GTSNPN and CDR2 SVGIG (reference sequence). CDR3 loop: CAWSETGGFGNTIYF. The CDR3 coding sequence is TGTGCCTGGAGCGAAACAGGGGGCTTTGGAAACACCATATATTTT.

This CDR3 reads CASSYQTDHTDTQYF. The CDR3 bases are TGTGCCAGCAGTTACCAAACAGATCACACAGATACGCAGTATTTT. The chain is built from TRBV6-5 and TRBJ2-3; D unclear. Trimming shortened V by 2 bases and J by 2 bases, and 11 bases separated the two germline ends. CDR3 length equals 15 residues. Germline-derived CDR1 and CDR2 are MNHEY and SVGAGI.

The V gene is TRBV11-2, the J gene TRBJ2-3; TRBD2 matches at 8 bases. From germline, CDR1 is SGHAT and CDR2 FQNNGV. V was pared by 3 bases and J by 1 base, with 3 bases of the junction left unmatched. The CDR3 spans 15 residues. The CDR3 coding sequence is TGTGCCAGCAGCTTCCCCGGGGGGGGCACAGATACGCAGTATTTT. It is translated as CASSFPGGGTDTQYF.

This chain links TRBV5-1 with TRBJ2-1; maybe TRBD2 (5 bases). Between the trimmed V and J ends, which lost 4 bases and 0 bases, there was a span of 11 bases. The CDR3 covers 15 residues. CDR1 and CDR2 from the germline V gene are SGHRS and YFSETQ. The CDR3 DNA is TGCGCCAGCAGCCCCGAGGCGGGCTCCTACAATGAGCAGTTCTTC. Its translation: CASSPEAGSYNEQFF.

The CDR3 nucleotides read TGTGCCAGCAGCTTAACGGCAGGGAAATATAATTCACCCCTCCACTTT. It specifies CASSLTAGKYNSPLHF. V and J are TRBV7-3 and TRBJ1-6; D might be TRBD1 (5 bases). Germline V CDR1 and CDR2: SGHTA, FQGTGA. V dropped 0 bases and J dropped 4 bases, with 10 bases sitting between them. This CDR3 spans 16 amino acids.

This chain links TRBV6-5 with TRBJ2-5, with D perhaps matching TRBD2 (5 bases). Germline V gene data show CDR1 as MNHEY and CDR2 as SVGAGI. CDR3 length: 15 amino acids. Trimming stripped 6 bases from V and 1 base from J, with 15 bases between. The CDR3 DNA is TGTGCCAGCAGCCAACGGGGAGCGCCCCAAGAGACCCAGTACTTC. Its translation is CASSQRGAPQETQYF.

The chain couples TRBV5-1 to TRBJ1-2; 8 bases are a match to TRBD1. Trimming cost V 4 bases and J 4 bases; bases outside gene matches: 9. The CDR3 is 15 amino acids. Germline-derived CDR1 and CDR2 are SGHRS and YFSETQ. The CDR3 DNA follows: TGCGCCAGCAGCCCCAGCCACGGACAGGGCTATGGCTACACCTTC. Amino acids: CASSPSHGQGYGYTF.

The gene calls are TRBV4-3 and TRBJ1-4; D call uncertain. Between the trimmed V and J ends, which lost 0 bases and 7 bases, there was a span of 6 bases. CDR3 length: 13 amino acids. The germline gives CDR1 LGHNA, CDR2 YSLEER. The CDR3 protein is CASSQDQSEKLFF. In nucleotides, the CDR3 is TGCGCCAGCAGCCAAGACCAGTCTGAAAAACTGTTTTTT.

The chain couples TRBV15 to TRBJ2-7, with TRBD1 identical over 8 bases. This CDR3 contains 14 residues. Germline V gene lookup returns CDR1 LNHNV and CDR2 YYDKDF (reference sequence). The junction had 5 bases not matched to a gene; V was cut back by 1 base and J by 6 bases. The chain's CDR3 is CATSRGDRLIEQYF. The CDR3 nucleotides are TGTGCCACCAGCAGAGGGGACAGGTTAATCGAGCAGTACTTC.

The chain uses TRBV6-5 and TRBJ1-4; 10 positions agree with TRBD1. The V gene end was trimmed by 2 bases and the J gene end by 8 bases; junction bases not matched to a gene: 5. CDR1 MNHEY and CDR2 SVGAGI come from the germline V gene. This CDR3 contains 15 residues. This CDR3 is CASSYIGTGEEKLFF. Here the CDR3 DNA reads TGTGCCAGCAGTTACATCGGGACAGGGGAGGAAAAACTGTTTTTT.

The rearrangement joins TRBV18 to TRBJ2-3; 10 bases map to TRBD2. V lost 8 bases to trimming and J lost 3 bases; unmatched junction nucleotides: 8. The CDR3 loop spans 15 amino acids. Germline CDR1 is KGHSH and CDR2 is LQKENI. The CDR3 sequence: CASTLELAGTDTQYF. CDR3 DNA sequence: TGTGCCAGCACCCTGGAACTAGCGGGGACAGATACGCAGTATTTT.

The chain has TRBV9 and TRBJ2-1; possible D gene TRBD1, 5 bases. The V and J ends lost 3 bases and 4 bases respectively, with 8 bases between them. The CDR3 loop spans 13 amino acids. Germline CDR1 and CDR2: SGDLS and YYNGEE. This CDR3 is CASSARDYNEQFF. CDR3 in DNA: TGTGCCAGCAGCGCCAGGGATTACAATGAGCAGTTCTTC.

This clone was detected once. CDR3: CASSLGGQGFGYTF. CDR3 coding DNA: TGTGCCAGCAGCTTAGGGGGACAGGGGTTTGGCTACACCTTC. The chain uses TRBV7-9 and TRBJ1-2, with 10 bases lining up with TRBD1. CDR1 is SEHNR and CDR2 is FQNEAQ in the germline V gene (reference sequence). The trim removed 1 base at V and 7 bases at J, leaving 3 bases unmatched. The CDR3 sequence is 14 residues long.

This chain connects TRBV6-5 to TRBJ2-1; TRBD1 might be the D (5 bases). The CDR3 length is 14 residues. V gave up 4 bases and J gave up 4 bases, with 11 bases separating them. Germline-derived CDR1 and CDR2 are MNHEY and SVGAGI. DNA of the CDR3: TGTGCCAGCAGTTCTACCGACAGATACAATGAGCAGTTCTTC. It is translated as CASSSTDRYNEQFF.

The J gene is TRBJ2-7, the V gene TRBV9; TRBD1 aligns across 8 bases. Trimming at V came to 3 bases and at J to 3 bases, leaving 11 bases not matched to a gene. The CDR3 extends over 16 amino acids. Germline V gene sequence: CDR1 SGDLS, CDR2 YYNGEE. CDR3 amino acids: CASSATGTGGFYEQYF. DNA of the CDR3: TGTGCCAGCAGCGCGACCGGGACAGGTGGCTTCTACGAGCAGTACTTC.

This clone was observed a single time. This chain links TRBV6-1 with TRBJ1-5; 8 bases line up with TRBD1. The J segment lost 15 bases and the V segment lost 6 bases, leaving 13 bases of the junction unmatched. From germline, CDR1 is MNHNS and CDR2 SASEGT. The CDR3 sequence is 13 residues long. The CDR3 sequence: CASRDRDWWVPHF. The CDR3 DNA sequence: TGTGCCAGCAGGGACAGGGATTGGTGGGTTCCGCATTTT.